This TCR beta chain was captured in a study of blood T cell repertoires in COVID-19. Study summary: PBMCs, B-cell-depleted T cells, or T cells provided the cDNA or gDNA that made up the material.

The germline V gene has CDR1 SGHRS and CDR2 YFSETQ. The CDR3 has 18 residues. V dropped 4 bases and J dropped 0; count of bases not matched to a gene: 5. Participants spanned ages about 18 to 95 years and resided in 20 to 25 US areas. Sequencing used immunoSEQ multiplex PCR; TCRdb keeps in-frame clones, though not all of them. The sample includes about 170,000 clones, over 65% of them seen just once. The chain has TRBV5-1 and TRBJ2-6, with TRBD2 matching over 12 bases. Input material: PBMCs or T cells enriched from blood (not recorded which). This receptor was taken from a woman in her forties or fifties who had recovered from COVID-19. The CDR3 DNA follows: TGCGCCAGCAGCCTAGGACTAGCGGGAATCTCTGGGGCCAACGTCCTGACTTTC. As protein: CASSLGLAGISGANVLTF.